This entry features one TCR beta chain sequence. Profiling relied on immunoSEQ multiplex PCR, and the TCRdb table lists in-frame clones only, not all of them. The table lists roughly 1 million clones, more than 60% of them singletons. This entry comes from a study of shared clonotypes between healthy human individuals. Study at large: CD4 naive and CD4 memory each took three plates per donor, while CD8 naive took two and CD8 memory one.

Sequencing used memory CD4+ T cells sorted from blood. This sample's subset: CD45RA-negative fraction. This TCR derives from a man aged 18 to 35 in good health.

The CDR3 nucleotides are TGCGCCAGCAGCTTGGGACCTTACAGGGGACTAGCGGGAAAAGGTCACGAGCAGTACTTC. It encodes CASSLGPYRGLAGKGHEQYF. J is TRBJ2-7 and V is TRBV5-1; TRBD2 matches at 13 bases. The CDR3 spans 20 residues. J gave up 5 bases and V 0 bases, and 17 bases lay outside the gene matches. Germline CDR1 SGHRS, CDR2 YFSETQ.